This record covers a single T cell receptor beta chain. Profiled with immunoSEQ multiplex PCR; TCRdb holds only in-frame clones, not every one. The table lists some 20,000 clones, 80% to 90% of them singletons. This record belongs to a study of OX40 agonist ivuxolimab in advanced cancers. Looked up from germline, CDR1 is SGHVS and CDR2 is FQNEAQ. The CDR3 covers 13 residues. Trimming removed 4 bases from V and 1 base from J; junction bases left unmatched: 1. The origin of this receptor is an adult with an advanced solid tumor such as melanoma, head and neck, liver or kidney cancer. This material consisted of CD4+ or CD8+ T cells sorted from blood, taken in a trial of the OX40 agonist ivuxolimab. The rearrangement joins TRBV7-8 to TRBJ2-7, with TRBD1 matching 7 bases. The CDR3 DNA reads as TGTGCCAGCAGCTGGGACAGTTCCTACGAGCAGTACTTC. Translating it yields CASSWDSSYEQYF. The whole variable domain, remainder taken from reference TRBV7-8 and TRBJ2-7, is GAGVSQSPRYKVAKRGQDVALRCDPISGHVSLFWYQQALGQGPEFLTYFQNEAQLDKSGLPSDRFFAERPEGSVSTLKIQRTQQEDSAVYLCASSWDSSYEQYFGPGTRLTVT.